Ten or more counts support the clone carrying this T cell receptor (beta chain). Its antigen is currently unknown. Germline V gene data show CDR1 as MNHNS and CDR2 as SASEGT. Trimming took 7 bases from V and 0 from J, leaving 12 bases between them. This CDR3 has 14 amino acids. The sample originates from a study of identical twins. Broader study findings: The degree of excess twin sharing was weaker in beta out-of-frame sequences.

In TCRdb, the 5' RACE reads were re-called with MiXCR into one record per CDR3 protein. The sample contains fewer than 800,000 distinct CDR3 sequences, 7% to 7.5% of which appear only once. These data are also associated with another study on yellow fever vaccine responses in identical twins. Per that paper: Vaccine-induced T cell responses in twins were reportedly observed to appear partly convergent, partly personalized.

The clonotype was recovered from a woman aged 18-29 years in good health. What was sequenced was PBMCs. The chain combines TRBV6-1 with TRBJ1-1; the D gene is possibly TRBD1 (6 bases). CDR3 in amino acids: CASTLGGMNTEAFF. CDR3 DNA sequence: TGTGCCAGCACACTAGGGGGAATGAACACTGAAGCTTTCTTT.